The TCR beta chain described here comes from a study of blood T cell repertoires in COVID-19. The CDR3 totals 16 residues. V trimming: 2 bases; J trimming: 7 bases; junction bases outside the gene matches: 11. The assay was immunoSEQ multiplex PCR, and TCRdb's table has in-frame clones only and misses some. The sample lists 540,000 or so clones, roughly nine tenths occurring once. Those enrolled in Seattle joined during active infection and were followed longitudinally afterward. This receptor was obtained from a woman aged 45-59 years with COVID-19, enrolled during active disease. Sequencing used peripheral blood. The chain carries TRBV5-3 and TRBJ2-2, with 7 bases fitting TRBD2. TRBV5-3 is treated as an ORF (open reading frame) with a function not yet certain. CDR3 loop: CARSFFGGRFDGELFF. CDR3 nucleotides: TGTGCCAGAAGCTTTTTCGGGGGGAGGTTTGACGGGGAGCTGTTTTTT.